The clone carrying this T cell receptor beta chain was counted between two and nine times. This record comes from a study of blood T cell repertoires in COVID-19. Across the whole study: From the United States, Italy and Spain came samples of acute and convalescent COVID-19. PBMCs, B-cell-depleted T cells, or T cells provided the cDNA or gDNA that made up the material.

Per germline, CDR1 SNHLY and CDR2 FYNNEI. V lost 4 bases and J 5 bases, leaving 11 bases between the germline ends. The CDR3 length is 14 residues. As processed by the authors: Reference gene primer amplification yielded estimated nucleated cell counts. Some clones are missing from TCRdb's copy, which holds only in-frame ones; the method was immunoSEQ multiplex PCR. The D gene and trimming were derived from the DNA, and the V and J assignments and clone size from that table. This sample has some 240,000 clones, with less than 85% found just once. Sample: peripheral blood. The sequence came from a woman in her 70s with acute or convalescent COVID-19. The chain employs TRBV2 and TRBJ1-4; D possibly corresponds to TRBD1 (6 bases). The CDR3, as DNA: TGTGCCAGCAGTGTCTCCGGACAGAATGAAAAACTGTTTTTT. Amino acid sequence: CASSVSGQNEKLFF.